Presented here are 19 T cell receptor beta chains from one specimen sequenced in a study of breast tumors, draining lymph nodes, adjacent tissues (dated by TCRdb to 2016 to 2018). Lymph node samples were obtained from the axillary draining lymph nodes of breast cancer patients. To prepare the library, multiplex PCR was applied. Data came from an Illumina HiSeq 2000. The public reads were reanalyzed by TCRdb: fastp trimming at Q25, MiXCR alignment, in-frame beta chains only. Each record represents a unique CDR3 protein, reported with the most common genes and DNA among its rows. Within this sample are some 120,000 distinct CDR3 sequences, with just under 20% of them counted one time only. 3% to 4% of the sample comes from the top ten. Sequencing was performed on axillary lymph node tissue. The receptors stem from a female donor with breast cancer. Some clones in this sample may be carry-over from other donors' samples.

Regarding this clonotype: This may be a read error, as it is one base from a much larger clone. The chain employs TRBV9 and TRBJ1-2, with 10 bases lining up with TRBD1. CDR1 SGDLS and CDR2 YYNGEE come from the germline V gene. V shed 7 bases, J shed 6 bases, and the junction held 9 bases outside the gene matches. The CDR3 has 14 residues. CDR3 sequence: CASRTGQGIHGYTF. The CDR3 DNA follows: TGTGCCAGCCGCACGGGACAGGGGATTCATGGCTACACCTTC.

This clonotype was recorded many times. V is TRBV10-3 and J is TRBJ1-2; D is uncertain. Trimming took off 10 bases at V and 3 bases at J, with 18 bases between the two ends. CDR1 ENHRY and CDR2 SYGVKD come from the germline V gene. This CDR3 is built from 14 residues. The CDR3 region is CASNTWGEDYGYTF. CDR3 nucleotide sequence: TGTGCCAGCAACACGTGGGGTGAAGACTATGGCTACACCTTC.

Note on this clonotype: This sequence may be a read error, since a much larger clone differs from it by one base. This chain's CDR3 is CAMDQSTDTQYF. In nucleotides, the CDR3 is TGTGCCATGGACCAAAGCACAGATACGCAGTATTTT. The V call is TRBV6-6, the J call TRBJ2-3; D is unclear. The CDR3 totals 12 residues. V lost 10 bases, J lost 0 bases, and 8 bases lay in between. Looked up from germline, CDR1 is MNHNY and CDR2 is SVGAGI (reference sequence).

This clonotype was seen ten or more times. The chain has TRBV29-1 and TRBJ2-3; 7 nucleotides line up with TRBD2. V dropped 4 bases and J dropped 2; count of bases not matched to a gene: 6. Germline V gene lookup returns CDR1 SQVTM and CDR2 ANQGSEA. The CDR3 totals 14 residues. DNA for the CDR3: TGCAGCGTTGTTTTGGGACTACACACAGATACGCAGTATTTT. It encodes CSVVLGLHTDTQYF.

Comments on this clonotype: This may be a read error, as it is one base from a much larger clone. The chain is built from TRBV4-1 and TRBJ2-7; no clear D. Germline-derived CDR1 and CDR2 are MGHRA and YSYEKL. V was cut by 4 bases and J by 2 bases, with 15 bases left in between. CDR3 length equals 15 residues. The CDR3 region is CASSRVSTFPYEQYF. CDR3 coding DNA: TGCGCCAGCAGCCGAGTCTCCACCTTTCCCTACGAGCAGTACTTC.

This clonotype was recorded at least ten times. The chain combines TRBV30 with TRBJ2-1; 7 nucleotides line up with TRBD2. The CDR3 is 15 residues long. CDR1 and CDR2 from the germline V gene are GTSNPN and SVGIG (reference sequence). The J segment lost 3 bases and the V segment lost 0 bases, leaving 5 bases of the junction unmatched. The CDR3: CAWSVFSGYYNEQFF. The CDR3 coding sequence is TGTGCCTGGAGTGTATTTAGCGGGTACTACAATGAGCAGTTCTTC.

Ten or more counts support this clonotype. The chain is built from TRBV25-1 and TRBJ2-5, with unresolved D. Germline values: CDR1 MGHDK, CDR2 SYGVNS. The CDR3 is 13 residues long. Trimming shortened V by 8 bases and J by 1 base, and 11 bases separated the two germline ends. The CDR3 is CASGVLPQETQYF. The CDR3 region has the DNA TGTGCCAGCGGTGTTTTACCCCAAGAGACCCAGTACTTC.

This clonotype was seen at least ten times. The chain employs TRBV7-9 and TRBJ1-4; possible D gene TRBD1, 5 bases. The V gene lost 3 bases and the J gene lost 0 bases, with 14 bases spanning the gap. CDR3 length equals 17 residues. Per germline, CDR1 SEHNR and CDR2 FQNEAQ (reference sequence). CDR3 amino acids: CASSFTGLRATNEKLFF. In DNA form, the CDR3 reads TGTGCCAGCAGCTTCACCGGCCTCAGGGCAACTAATGAAAAACTGTTTTTT.

This clonotype was seen ten or more times. The rearrangement links TRBV7-2 to TRBJ1-3, with D unclear. The CDR3 has 14 residues. The V end lost 5 bases, the J end lost 4 bases, and 12 bases lay between the germline ends. CDR1 is SGHTA, CDR2 FQGNSA, per germline. CDR3 residues: CASSPPQAGNTIYF. The CDR3 region has the DNA TGTGCCAGCAGCCCCCCTCAGGCAGGAAACACCATATATTTT.

Ten or more counts support this clonotype. The rearrangement joins TRBV20-1 to TRBJ2-7; TRBD2 is a possible D gene (5 bases). CDR1 is DFQATT and CDR2 is SNEGSKA in the germline V gene (reference sequence). Trimming cost V 1 base and J 3 bases, with 13 bases left between them. The CDR3 extends over 14 amino acids. CDR3 region: CSARGTDSFYEQYF. The CDR3 DNA follows: TGCAGTGCTAGAGGGACGGACTCTTTCTACGAGCAGTACTTC.

This clonotype was found many times. J is TRBJ2-1 and V is TRBV10-3; 10 nucleotides align to TRBD2. Germline V gene sequence: CDR1 ENHRY, CDR2 SYGVKD. CDR3 length equals 15 residues. Trimming took 3 bases from V and 7 from J; bases not matched to a gene: 6. The DNA for the CDR3 is TGTGCCATCAGTGATTTAGGACTAGCGGCGAATGAGCAGTTCTTC. It specifies CAISDLGLAANEQFF.

This clonotype occurred many times. V and J are TRBV2 and TRBJ1-6, with D unclear. Germline V gene sequence: CDR1 SNHLY, CDR2 FYNNEI. This CDR3 contains 14 residues. Trimming removed 7 bases at V and 10 bases at J, with 17 bases between. The CDR3 coding sequence is TGTGCCAGCACCCCCGTCGGAGGAGAGTCACCCCTCCACTTT. The encoded protein is CASTPVGGESPLHF.

There are many counts of this clonotype. This rearrangement joins TRBV20-1 to TRBJ2-1; no reliable D call. CDR3 length: 16 residues. Per the germline V gene, CDR1 is DFQATT and CDR2 is SNEGSKA (reference sequence). V lost 3 bases and J 2 bases, leaving 17 bases between the germline ends. In DNA, the CDR3 is TGCAGTGCTAGGGATCCCGCGGCGGAGACCTACAATGAGCAGTTCTTC. This gives the protein CSARDPAAETYNEQFF.

This clonotype was counted ten times or more. The chain uses TRBV6-2 or TRBV6-3 and TRBJ2-7, with D unclear. The germline V and J ends were trimmed by 6 bases and 5 bases, with 14 bases remaining between them. Germline V lookup: CDR1 MNHEY, CDR2 SVGEGT. This CDR3 contains 13 residues. CDR3 region: CASRFSAGDEQYF. The CDR3 nucleotides read TGTGCCAGCAGATTCAGCGCAGGCGACGAGCAGTACTTC.

This clonotype turned up a few times. A clone one base away is much larger, so this may be a read error. This chain links TRBV7-8 with TRBJ1-5, with D possibly TRBD1 on 6 matching bases. Germline V gene lookup returns CDR1 SGHVS and CDR2 FQNEAQ. V was cut by 1 base and J by 3 bases, with 13 bases left in between. This CDR3 contains 16 residues. The CDR3 region is CASSLDRVVLNQPQHF. The DNA of the CDR3 is TGTGCCAGCAGCTTAGACAGGGTCGTCCTCAATCAGCCCCAGCATTTT.

As regards this clonotype: A much bigger clone sits one base away, suggesting this may be a read error. V is TRBV4-1 and J is TRBJ2-7, with 7 bases that match TRBD2. The CDR3 consists of 15 residues. Trimming cost V 1 base and J 3 bases; bases outside gene matches: 6. Germline CDR1 reads MGHRA; CDR2 reads YSYEKL. The CDR3 here is CASSQAASGLYEQYF. The CDR3 DNA reads TGCGCCAGCAGCCAAGCTGCTAGCGGACTCTACGAGCAGTACTTC.

Many counts were recorded for this clonotype. This rearrangement joins TRBV7-2 to TRBJ1-5; 9 bases agree with TRBD1. Germline V gene data show CDR1 as SGHTA and CDR2 as FQGNSA. CDR3 length equals 16 residues. Unmatched junction bases numbered 6, after V lost 1 base and J lost 5 bases. CDR3 DNA: TGTGCCAGCAGCTTAGGTGACAGGGGGTACGATCAGCCCCAGCATTTT. Translation gives CASSLGDRGYDQPQHF.

This clonotype has only a few counts. V is TRBV28 and J is TRBJ2-5, with 7 bases matching TRBD2. The CDR3 extends over 14 amino acids. Trimming removed 2 bases from V and 4 bases from J; junction bases left unmatched: 4. Germline values: CDR1 MDHEN, CDR2 SYDVKM. The DNA for the CDR3 is TGTGCCAGCAGTTTAGCGGGAGCACGAGAGACCCAGTACTTC. Protein product: CASSLAGARETQYF. Full variable domain (missing parts from reference TRBV28 and TRBJ2-5): DVKVTQSSRYLVKRTGEKVFLECVQDMDHENMFWYRQDPGLGLRLIYFSYDVKMKEKGDIPEGYSVSREKKERFSLILESASTNQTSMYLCASSLAGARETQYFGPGTRLLVL.

This clonotype was seen more than once but under ten times. The CDR3 protein is CSARDFTLGNIQYF. The CDR3 bases are TGCAGTGCTAGAGATTTTACTCTGGGAAACATTCAGTACTTC. The J gene is TRBJ2-4, the V gene TRBV20-1; D remains ambiguous. CDR1 is DFQATT and CDR2 is SNEGSKA in the germline V gene (reference sequence). This CDR3 has 14 amino acids. V was shortened by 0 bases and J by 6 bases, with 12 bases between the two germline ends.